The entry below describes one T cell receptor gamma chain. It lacks a known antigen. Base-call qualities are not available, and no considerably larger clone is one nucleotide away. This entry belongs to a study of gamma-delta chains in newborns, infants, children (dated by TCRdb to between 2017 and 2020). Broadly, across the study: In the study title, it is stated that polyclonal expansion of innate gammadelta T cells is driven by microbial exposure immediately after birth. Right after human newborns were born, the researchers looked at the way microbial exposure shaped their populations of innate gammadelta T cells.

TCRdb shows the sequencer as Illumina MiSeq. TCRdb reran clone calling on the public reads with CATT; rows sharing one DNA sequence were then combined. The table for this sample lists about 2,500 gamma-chain clones; around 45% of them were counted only once. The ten largest account for around 4.5% of the sample. V is cut back by 3 bases and J by 2 bases, with 12 bases in the junction unmatched. Its CDR3 holds 17 amino acids, cysteine through phenylalanine. Just CDR3 DNA is preserved here, 51 bases in frame from base 1. From a lookup of the germline V gene, CDR1 and CDR2 are EGSNGY and YDSYNSKV. This clonotype was obtained from a child who was a newborn, infant or young child, either healthy, febrile or measles-vaccinated (not recorded which). Sequenced input: blood. The chain links TRGV2 with TRGJP2. Because TCRdb records no J gene, it was assigned here through a match of the DNA to germline. The CDR3: CATWDRTQGSSDWIKTF. The DNA is TGTGCCACCTGGGACAGAACGCAAGGAAGTAGTGATTGGATCAAGACGTTT.